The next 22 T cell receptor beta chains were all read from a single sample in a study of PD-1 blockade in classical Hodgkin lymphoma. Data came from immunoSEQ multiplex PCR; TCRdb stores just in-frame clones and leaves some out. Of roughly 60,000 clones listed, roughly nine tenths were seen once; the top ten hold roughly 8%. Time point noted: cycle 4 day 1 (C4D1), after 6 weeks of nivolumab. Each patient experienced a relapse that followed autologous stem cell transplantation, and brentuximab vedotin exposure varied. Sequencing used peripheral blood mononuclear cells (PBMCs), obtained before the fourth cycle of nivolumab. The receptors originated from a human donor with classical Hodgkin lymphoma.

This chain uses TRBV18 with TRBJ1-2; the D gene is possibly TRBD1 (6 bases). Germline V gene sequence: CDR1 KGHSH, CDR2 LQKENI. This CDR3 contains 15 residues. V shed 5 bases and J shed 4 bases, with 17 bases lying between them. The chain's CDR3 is CASSTTAGESYGYTF. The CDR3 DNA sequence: TGTGCCAGCTCAACAACGGCAGGGGAGAGCTATGGCTACACCTTC.

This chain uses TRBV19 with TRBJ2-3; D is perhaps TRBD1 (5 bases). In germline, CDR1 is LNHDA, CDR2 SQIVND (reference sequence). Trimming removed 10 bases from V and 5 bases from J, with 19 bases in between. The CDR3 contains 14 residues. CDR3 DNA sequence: TGTGCCACCGCCCGGTGGAACACAGGAGATACGCAGTATTTT. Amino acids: CATARWNTGDTQYF.

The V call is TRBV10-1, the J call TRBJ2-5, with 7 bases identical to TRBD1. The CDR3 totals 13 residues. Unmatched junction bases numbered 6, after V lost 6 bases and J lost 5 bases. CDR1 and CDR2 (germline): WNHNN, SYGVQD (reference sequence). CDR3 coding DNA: TGCGCCAGCAGCGAACAGGGGCGCGAGACCCAGTACTTC. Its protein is CASSEQGRETQYF.

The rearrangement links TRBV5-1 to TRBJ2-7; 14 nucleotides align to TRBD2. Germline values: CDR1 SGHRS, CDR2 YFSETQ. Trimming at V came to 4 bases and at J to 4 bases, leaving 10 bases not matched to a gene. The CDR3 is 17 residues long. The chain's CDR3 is CASSPGGTSGRGYEQYF. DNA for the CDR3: TGCGCCAGCAGCCCGGGGGGGACTAGCGGGAGAGGGTACGAGCAGTACTTC.

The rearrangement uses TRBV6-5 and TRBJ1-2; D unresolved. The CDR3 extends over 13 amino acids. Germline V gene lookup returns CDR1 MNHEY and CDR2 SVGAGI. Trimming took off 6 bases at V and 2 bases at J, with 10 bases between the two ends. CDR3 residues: CASRIDTNYGYTF. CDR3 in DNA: TGTGCCAGCAGGATAGACACCAACTATGGCTACACCTTC.

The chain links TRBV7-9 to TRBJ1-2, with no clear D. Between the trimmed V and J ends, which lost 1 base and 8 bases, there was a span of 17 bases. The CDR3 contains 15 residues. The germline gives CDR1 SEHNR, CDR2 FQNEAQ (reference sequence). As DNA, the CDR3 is TGTGCCAGCAGCTTAGTCGGACGGAATCTATACGGCTACACCTTC. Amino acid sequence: CASSLVGRNLYGYTF.

The CDR3 is CASSLWQGYNEQFF. The CDR3 nucleotides are TGTGCCAGCAGCTTGTGGCAGGGGTACAATGAGCAGTTCTTC. The chain recombines TRBV5-6 with TRBJ2-1; D perhaps matches TRBD1 (6 bases). CDR3 length equals 14 residues. Looked up from germline, CDR1 is SGHDT and CDR2 is YYEEEE. Trimming stripped 1 base from V and 4 bases from J, with 9 bases between.

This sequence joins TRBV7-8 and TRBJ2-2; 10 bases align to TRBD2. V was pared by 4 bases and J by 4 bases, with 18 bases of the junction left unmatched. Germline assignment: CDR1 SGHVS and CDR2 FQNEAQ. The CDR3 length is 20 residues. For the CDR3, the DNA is TGTGCCAGCAGCTCGAAACCCGAACTAGCGGGGAGAGGGGGCACCGGGGAGCTGTTTTTT. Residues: CASSSKPELAGRGGTGELFF.

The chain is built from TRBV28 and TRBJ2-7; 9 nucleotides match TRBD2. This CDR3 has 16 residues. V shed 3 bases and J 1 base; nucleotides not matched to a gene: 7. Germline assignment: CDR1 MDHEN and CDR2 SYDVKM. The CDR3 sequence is CASSFGSSGGSYEQYF. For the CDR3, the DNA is TGTGCCAGCAGTTTTGGGTCGAGCGGGGGGTCCTACGAGCAGTACTTC.

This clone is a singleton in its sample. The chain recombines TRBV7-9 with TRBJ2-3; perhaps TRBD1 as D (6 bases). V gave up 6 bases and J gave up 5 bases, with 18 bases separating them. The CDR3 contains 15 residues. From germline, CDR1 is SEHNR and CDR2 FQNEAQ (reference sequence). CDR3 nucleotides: TGTGCCAGCAGGACACCCGTCGCACAGGGAGATACGCAGTATTTT. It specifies CASRTPVAQGDTQYF. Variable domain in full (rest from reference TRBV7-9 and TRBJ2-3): DTGVSQNPRHKITKRGQNVTFRCDPISEHNRLYWYRQTLGQGPEFLTYFQNEAQLEKSRLLSDRFSAERPKGSFSTLEIQRTEQGDSAMYLCASRTPVAQGDTQYFGPGTRLTVL.

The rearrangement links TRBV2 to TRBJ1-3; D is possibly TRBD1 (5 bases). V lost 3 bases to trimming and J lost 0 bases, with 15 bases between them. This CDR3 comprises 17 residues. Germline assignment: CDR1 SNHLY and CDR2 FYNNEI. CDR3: CASSDGPWGPSGNTIYF. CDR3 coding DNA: TGTGCCAGCAGTGACGGGCCTTGGGGACCCTCTGGAAACACCATATATTTT.

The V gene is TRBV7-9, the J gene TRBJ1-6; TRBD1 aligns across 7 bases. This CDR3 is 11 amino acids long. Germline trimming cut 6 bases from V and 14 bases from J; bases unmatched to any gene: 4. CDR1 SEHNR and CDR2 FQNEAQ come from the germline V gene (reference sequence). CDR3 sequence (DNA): TGTGCCAGCAGAGGGGGCGGTTCCCTCCACTTT. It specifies CASRGGGSLHF.

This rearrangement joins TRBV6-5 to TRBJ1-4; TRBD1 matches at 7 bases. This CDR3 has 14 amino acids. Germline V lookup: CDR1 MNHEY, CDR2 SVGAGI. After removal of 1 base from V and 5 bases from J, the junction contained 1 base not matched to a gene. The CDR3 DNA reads TGTGCCAGCAGTTACTACAGGGGCAATGAAAAACTGTTTTTT. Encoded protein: CASSYYRGNEKLFF.

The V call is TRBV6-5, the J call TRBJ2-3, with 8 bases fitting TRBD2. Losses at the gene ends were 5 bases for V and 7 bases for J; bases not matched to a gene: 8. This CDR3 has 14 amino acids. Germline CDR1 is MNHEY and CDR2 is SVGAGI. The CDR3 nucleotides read TGTGCCAGCAGTCCCGGGACTAGACCAAATACGCAGTATTTT. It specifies CASSPGTRPNTQYF.

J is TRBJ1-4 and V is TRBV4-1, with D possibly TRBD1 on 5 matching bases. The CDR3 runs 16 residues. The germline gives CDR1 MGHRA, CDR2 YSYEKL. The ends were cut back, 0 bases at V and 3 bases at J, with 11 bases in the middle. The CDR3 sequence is CASSQERGGANEKLFF. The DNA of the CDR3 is TGCGCCAGCAGCCAAGAGAGGGGCGGTGCTAATGAAAAACTGTTTTTT.

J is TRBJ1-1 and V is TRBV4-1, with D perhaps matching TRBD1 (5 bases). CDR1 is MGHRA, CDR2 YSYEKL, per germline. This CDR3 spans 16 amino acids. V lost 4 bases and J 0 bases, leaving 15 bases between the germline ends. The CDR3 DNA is TGCGCCAGCAGCCCCCCCCGGGCAGGGATGAACACTGAAGCTTTCTTT. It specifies CASSPPRAGMNTEAFF.

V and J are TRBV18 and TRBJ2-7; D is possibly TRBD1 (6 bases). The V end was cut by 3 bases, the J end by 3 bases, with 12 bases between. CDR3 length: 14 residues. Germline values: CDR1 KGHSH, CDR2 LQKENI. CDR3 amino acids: CASSPSGAHYEQYF. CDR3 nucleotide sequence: TGTGCCAGCTCACCGTCAGGGGCGCACTACGAGCAGTACTTC.

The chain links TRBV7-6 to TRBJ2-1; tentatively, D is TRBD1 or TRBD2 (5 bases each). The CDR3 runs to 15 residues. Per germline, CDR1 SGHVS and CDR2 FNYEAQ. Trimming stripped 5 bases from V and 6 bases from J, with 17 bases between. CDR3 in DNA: TGTGCCAGCAGCCCGCACGATGGGGGTAGCAATGAGCAGTTCTTC. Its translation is CASSPHDGGSNEQFF.

The CDR3 loop reads CASSFEDSYNYGYTF. As DNA, the CDR3 is TGTGCCAGCAGCTTTGAGGACAGCTATAACTATGGCTACACCTTC. The chain is built from TRBV5-4 and TRBJ1-2, with D tentatively TRBD1 (6 bases). The germline CDR1 and CDR2 sequences are SGHNT and YYREEE (reference sequence). The CDR3 sequence is 15 residues long. V was shortened by 2 bases and J by 1 base, with 12 bases between the two germline ends.

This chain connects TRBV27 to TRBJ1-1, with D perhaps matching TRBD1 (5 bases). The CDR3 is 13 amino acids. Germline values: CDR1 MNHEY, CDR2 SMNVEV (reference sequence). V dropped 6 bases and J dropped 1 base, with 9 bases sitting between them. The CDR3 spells CASSPGRNTEAFF. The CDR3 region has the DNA TGTGCCAGCAGCCCAGGGCGGAACACTGAAGCTTTCTTT.

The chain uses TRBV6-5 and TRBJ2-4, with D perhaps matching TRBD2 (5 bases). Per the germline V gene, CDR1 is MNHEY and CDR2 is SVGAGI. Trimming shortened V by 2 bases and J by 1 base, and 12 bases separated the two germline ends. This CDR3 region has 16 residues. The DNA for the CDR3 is TGTGCCAGCAGTTACGCGGCTAGCTGGGCCAAAAACATTCAGTACTTC. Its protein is CASSYAASWAKNIQYF.

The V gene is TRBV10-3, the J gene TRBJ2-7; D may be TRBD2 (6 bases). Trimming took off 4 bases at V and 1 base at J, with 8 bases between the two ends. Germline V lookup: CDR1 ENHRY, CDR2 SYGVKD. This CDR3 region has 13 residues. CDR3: CAISAGDSYEQYF. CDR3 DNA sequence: TGTGCCATCAGTGCGGGGGATTCCTACGAGCAGTACTTC.